Listed below are T cell receptor beta chains from one sample, sequenced in a study of CD8+ T cells in alopecia areata. TCRdb's table, derived via immunoSEQ multiplex PCR, lists solely in-frame clones and lacks some. The sample consists of about 110,000 clones, approximately 59% of them appearing once. Input material: CD8+ T cells sorted from blood. These receptors all stem from a human donor in good health. Each CDR3 is given with its conserved first and last residue. D genes are given only for firm matches. Some rows mark clone size as missing; the rest say once, few, many or name a class of expanded clone.

length: 17
size: NA
D: TRBD1
J: TRBJ1-5
V: TRBV4-1
DNA: TGCGCCAGCAGCCAGGGGGCCAGGGGGCGCTTGGGTCAGCCCCAGCATTTT
CDR3: CASSQGARGRLGQPQHF

length: 17
size: NA
D: NA
J: TRBJ1-2
V: TRBV4-1
DNA: TGCGCCAGCGTAGCCAACATGCGTGCAGAGTCCTACTATGGCTACACCTTC
CDR3: CASVANMRAESYYGYTF

length: 14
size: NA
D: NA
J: TRBJ2-7
V: TRBV5-1
DNA: TGCGCCAGCAGCTTGAGTTTCGGGGTTCTCGAGCAGTACTTC
CDR3: CASSLSFGVLEQYF

length: 13
size: NA
D: NA
J: TRBJ1-5
V: TRBV13
DNA: TGTGCCAGCAGCTTGGGGAGGGATCAGCCCCAGCATTTT
CDR3: CASSLGRDQPQHF

length: 19
size: NA
D: NA
J: TRBJ1-1
V: TRBV4-3
DNA: TGCGCCAGCAGCCAAGATTGGGGGTTGAACAGAATGCAATGGACTGAAGCTTTCTTT
CDR3: CASSQDWGLNRMQWTEAFF

length: 14
size: NA
D: TRBD2
J: TRBJ2-1
V: TRBV5-6
DNA: TGTGCCAGCATCATACTAGCGGGCCCCAATGAGCAGTTCTTC
CDR3: CASIILAGPNEQFF

length: 10
size: NA
D: NA
J: TRBJ2-5
V: TRBV7-9
DNA: TGTGCCACCGAACGAGAGACCCAGTACTTC
CDR3: CATERETQYF

length: 16
size: NA
D: NA
J: TRBJ2-1
V: TRBV4-1
DNA: TGCGCCAGCAGCCAAATTTGGAGTCCACGGAAGAATGAGCAGTTCTTC
CDR3: CASSQIWSPRKNEQFF

length: 12
size: NA
D: TRBD1
J: TRBJ1-1
V: TRBV4-3
DNA: TGCGCCAGCAGCCTTGGGACAGGGGTGGCTTTCTTT
CDR3: CASSLGTGVAFF

length: 12
size: NA
D: NA
J: TRBJ1-2
V: TRBV7-9
DNA: TGTGCCAGCAGCGGGACGGTACTTGACTACACCTTC
CDR3: CASSGTVLDYTF

length: 16
size: NA
D: NA
J: TRBJ2-3
V: TRBV5-6
DNA: TGTGCCAGCAGCCCGGAGCCAAGGCGTTTGGCAGATACGCAGTATTTT
CDR3: CASSPEPRRLADTQYF

length: 15
size: NA
D: NA
J: TRBJ1-2
V: TRBV29-1
DNA: TGCAGCGTTGATTTGGCGGGACGGAACCTCTATGGCTACACCTTC
CDR3: CSVDLAGRNLYGYTF

length: 13
size: NA
D: TRBD2
J: TRBJ2-7
V: TRBV5-4
DNA: TGTGCCAGCAGCTTGACGCTAGCGGGGGAGCAGTACTTC
CDR3: CASSLTLAGEQYF

length: 16
size: many
D: NA
J: TRBJ2-5
V: TRBV4-2
DNA: TGTGCCAGCAGCCAAGGGAAAGGGATGGTTAAAGAGACCCAGTACTTC
CDR3: CASSQGKGMVKETQYF

length: 14
size: NA
D: NA
J: TRBJ2-7
V: TRBV11-2
DNA: TGTGCCAGCAGCTTAGGAATAGGGGTCTACGAGCAGTACTTC
CDR3: CASSLGIGVYEQYF

length: 15
size: NA
D: NA
J: TRBJ2-7
V: TRBV29-1
DNA: TGCAGCGTTGTCCTACCCGGCTCTAGCTCCTACGAGCAGTACTTC
CDR3: CSVVLPGSSSYEQYF

length: 14
size: NA
D: NA
J: TRBJ2-2
V: TRBV30
DNA: TGTGCCTGGGGATATAACGTCGGGTCCGGGGAGCTGTTTTTT
CDR3: CAWGYNVGSGELFF

length: 15
size: NA
D: NA
J: TRBJ1-3
V: TRBV30
DNA: TGTGCCTGGAGTGGACACCCACCGGATCTCAACACCATATATTTT
CDR3: CAWSGHPPDLNTIYF

length: 12
size: NA
D: NA
J: TRBJ2-3
V: TRBV2
DNA: TGTGCCAGCAGCCCTTCGACAGATACGCAGTATTTT
CDR3: CASSPSTDTQYF

length: 13
size: few
D: NA
J: TRBJ2-5
V: TRBV27
DNA: TGTGCCAGCAGTTTCGGACGGAAAGAGACCCAGTACTTC
CDR3: CASSFGRKETQYF

length: 14
size: few
D: NA
J: TRBJ1-5
V: TRBV9
DNA: TGTGCCAGCAGCGAGGACGGTAGCAATCAGCCCCAGCATTTT
CDR3: CASSEDGSNQPQHF

length: 11
size: few
D: NA
J: TRBJ1-1
V: TRBV12-5
DNA: TGTGCTAGTGGCATGAACACTGAAGCTTTCTTT
CDR3: CASGMNTEAFF

length: 12
size: NA
D: NA
J: TRBJ1-2
V: TRBV30
DNA: TGTGCCTGGAGTGTTCCGGGGTTCGGCTACACCTTC
CDR3: CAWSVPGFGYTF

length: 17
size: NA
D: TRBD2
J: TRBJ2-7
V: TRBV28
DNA: TGTGCCAGCAGTTTCAGCGGGACCGTTGACAGCTCCTACGAGCAGTACTTC
CDR3: CASSFSGTVDSSYEQYF

length: 13
size: few
D: NA
J: TRBJ2-7
V: TRBV10-3
DNA: TGTGCCATCAAGGAGGGGGCGACGGACGAGCAGTACTTC
CDR3: CAIKEGATDEQYF